Detailed here is one TCR beta chain. The antigen is undetermined. A read error may explain this, as a much larger clone is one base away. TCR alpha and beta CDR3 regions were amplified from RNA using iRepertoire nested multiplex PCR. For one-step reverse transcription and amplification, about 85-400 ng of tissue mRNA or PBMC total RNA was used. TCRdb re-called the multiplex PCR reads through MiXCR, storing one row per CDR3 protein. The data hold under 200,000 distinct CDR3 sequences, with 30% to 40% observed a single time. Trimming left V 2 bases short and J 4 bases short, with 15 bases between. This CDR3 is 15 amino acids long. CDR1 is SGHKS, CDR2 YYEKEE, per germline (reference sequence). This specimen comes from a study of glioma-infiltrating T cells. Study-wide results and caveats: Very few CDR3 sequences were shared between tissue and blood.

The specimen was glioma tissue, nonneoplastic brain tissue, or PBMCs (not recorded which). This chain joins TRBV5-5 and TRBJ1-1, with D maybe TRBD1 (6 bases). This clonotype was sampled from a human donor with low-grade glioma or glioblastoma, undergoing nonglioma brain surgery, or in good health (not recorded which). As DNA, the CDR3 is TGTGCCAGCAGCTTAATACAGGGTATGGGCACTGAAGCTTTCTTT. Its protein product is CASSLIQGMGTEAFF.